This record covers a single TCR beta chain. Its cognate antigen is unknown. TCRdb itself ran the reads through MiXCR, one entry per CDR3 protein. The sample consists of approximately 200,000 distinct CDR3 sequences, 22% of them appearing once. This CDR3 has 14 residues. Germline trimming cut 6 bases from V and 5 bases from J; bases unmatched to any gene: 7. The germline V gene has CDR1 MNHEY and CDR2 SMNVEV (reference sequence). The data were obtained in a study of T cell repertoires in cytomegalovirus infection. Study at large: Both a matching HLA type and CMV infection were indicated by public TCR beta signatures.

Whole-study results and caveats: Cumulative public TCR beta family frequency identified carriers of CMV plus the relevant HLA. Clonotype analysis showed dominance of the ex vivo response by HLA-C-restricted CMV-specific TCR beta clonotypes.

The source of this sequence is a human donor in good health (CMV status not recorded). Some clones in this sample may be carry-over from other donors' samples. The gene calls are TRBV27 and TRBJ2-5; 9 nucleotides agree with TRBD2. The sample was CD8+ T cells from PBMCs. The DNA for the CDR3 is TGTGCCAGCAGCGCGGGGGGGCCAGGGGAGACCCAGTACTTC. Translation gives CASSAGGPGETQYF.